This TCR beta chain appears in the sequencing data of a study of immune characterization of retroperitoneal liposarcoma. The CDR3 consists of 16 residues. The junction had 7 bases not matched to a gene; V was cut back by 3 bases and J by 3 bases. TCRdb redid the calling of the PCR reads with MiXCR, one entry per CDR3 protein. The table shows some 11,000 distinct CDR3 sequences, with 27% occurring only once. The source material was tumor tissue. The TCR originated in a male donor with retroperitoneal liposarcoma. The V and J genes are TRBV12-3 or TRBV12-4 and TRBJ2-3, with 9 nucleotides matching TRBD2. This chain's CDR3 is CASSLVSGRGTDTQYF. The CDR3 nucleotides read TGTGCCAGCAGTTTGGTTAGCGGGAGAGGGACAGATACGCAGTATTTT.